The source of this T cell receptor (beta chain) is a study of CD8 T cells in Susac syndrome. Random hexamers were used to reverse transcribe roughly 0.45 to 1 ug of RNA. Each CDR3 protein gets one entry after TCRdb re-called the immunoSEQ multiplex PCR reads with MiXCR. The sample has 210,000 or so distinct CDR3 sequences, about 95% seen once; the top ten hold around 0.16%. This CDR3 comprises 14 residues. In germline, CDR1 is SGHRS, CDR2 YFSETQ. The V end was cut by 4 bases, the J end by 3 bases, with 13 bases between. Sequencing was carried out using CD4+ T cells from PBMCs. The chain has TRBV5-1 and TRBJ1-1, with a weak D call TRBD1 (6 bases). The sequence was collected from a human donor with Susac syndrome. In nucleotides, the CDR3 is TGCGCCAGCAGCCGTGGGGGGGGCGACACTGAAGCTTTCTTT. Translated, it gives CASSRGGGDTEAFF.